Below are 8 T cell receptor beta chains sequenced from a single sample in a study of a mutant IDH1 vaccine in newly diagnosed glioma. These receptors' antigens are unknown. Method: immunoSEQ multiplex PCR; TCRdb's copy keeps in-frame clones and lacks some. Among nearly 50,000 clones listed, 65% to 85% were seen once. Indicated time point: week 47, end of study. All doses held 300 ug of mutant IDH1 20-mer peptide, with topical imiquimod. This specimen was PBMCs, taken from a glioma patient whose treatment included an IDH1 peptide vaccine. The receptor set was obtained from a woman aged 30 to 39 with glioma. Some clones in this sample may be carry-over from other donors' samples.

The chain has TRBV30 and TRBJ2-2, with 10 bases identical to TRBD2. The germline V gene encodes CDR1 GTSNPN and CDR2 SVGIG (reference sequence). J lost 9 bases, V lost 5 bases, and 12 bases had no gene match. This CDR3 region has 15 residues. CDR3 sequence: CAWETGLAGARELFF. CDR3 coding DNA: TGTGCCTGGGAAACCGGGCTAGCGGGAGCAAGGGAGCTGTTTTTT.

V gene TRBV6-6 combines with J gene TRBJ2-7; TRBD2 might be the D (6 bases). The CDR3 runs 13 residues. The V gene's germline CDR1 is MNHNY and CDR2 SVGAGI (reference sequence). V was shortened by 6 bases and J by 3 bases, with 12 bases between the two germline ends. CDR3 in DNA: TGTGCCAGCAGCCGGGAGAGGTTCTACGAGCAGTACTTC. This sequence encodes CASSRERFYEQYF.

This chain connects TRBV12-5 to TRBJ2-1; a weak D match, TRBD2 (6 bases). Germline CDR1 is LGHNT and CDR2 is FRNRAP. The V and J ends lost 4 bases and 8 bases respectively, with 21 bases between them. This CDR3 region has 16 residues. The CDR3 spells CASGSPWGDGVDEQFF. The CDR3 DNA reads TGTGCTAGTGGTTCCCCCTGGGGGGACGGGGTGGATGAGCAGTTCTTC. Full variable domain (missing parts from reference TRBV12-5 and TRBJ2-1): DARVTQTPRHKVTEMGQEVTMRCQPILGHNTVFWYRQTMMQGLELLAYFRNRAPLDDSGMPKDRFSAEMPDATLATLKIQPSEPRDSAVYFCASGSPWGDGVDEQFFGPGTRLTVL.

The J gene is TRBJ2-4, the V gene TRBV5-1; D is ambiguous. The CDR3 consists of 14 residues. Trimming cost V 4 bases and J 9 bases, with 17 bases left between them. Germline values: CDR1 SGHRS, CDR2 YFSETQ. DNA of the CDR3: TGCGCCAGCAGCCCTTATTTCAGACGAGGCATTCAGTACTTC. This translates into CASSPYFRRGIQYF.

The chain recombines TRBV14 with TRBJ2-3; 12 bases map to TRBD2. Germline V gene data show CDR1 as SGHDN and CDR2 as FVKESK. Losses at the gene ends were 4 bases for V and 1 base for J; bases not matched to a gene: 0. The CDR3 contains 15 residues. CDR3 nucleotides: TGTGCCAGCAGCCGGACTAGCGGGGGCACAGATACGCAGTATTTT. Its translation: CASSRTSGGTDTQYF.

This rearrangement joins TRBV21-1 to TRBJ1-2. TRBV21-1 is annotated as a pseudogene. This CDR3 contains 16 residues. The CDR3 coding sequence is TGTGCCAGCAGCTCAAGATCCGGGCCGCCCAACGATGGCTACACCTTC. Amino acid sequence: CASSSRSGPPNDGYTF.

The gene calls are TRBV6-1 and TRBJ1-5, with unresolved D. CDR1 and CDR2 from the germline V gene are MNHNS and SASEGT. The CDR3 covers 12 residues. The CDR3 coding sequence is TGTGCTATCAAGGACGGCAATCAGCCCCAGCATTTT. Translating it yields CAIKDGNQPQHF.

The rearrangement joins TRBV9 to TRBJ1-2; 7 nucleotides match TRBD1. The germline gives CDR1 SGDLS, CDR2 YYNGEE. The CDR3 runs to 15 residues. Losses at the gene ends were 2 bases for V and 2 bases for J; bases not matched to a gene: 6. CDR3 sequence (DNA): TGTGCCAGCAGCGTTGACAGGGTCGACAACTATGGCTACACCTTC. Amino acid sequence: CASSVDRVDNYGYTF.